This record looks at one TCR beta chain sequence and its context. Its target is not known. This sample is drawn from a study of OX40 agonist ivuxolimab in advanced cancers. Background on the study: Earlier anti-PD-1, anti-PD-L1 or anti-CTLA-4 therapy was permitted; over 35% had received some.

CDR3 length: 15 residues. Germline V gene sequence: CDR1 SGHVS, CDR2 FNYEAQ. Trimming left V 3 bases short and J 1 base short, with 10 bases between. The protocol was immunoSEQ multiplex PCR, while the TCRdb copy is restricted to in-frame clones and leaves out a portion. The sample holds fewer than 50,000 clones, 88% seen once. Whole-study findings and limits: The antigen specificity of the peripheral T cells (those that were expanded) was not determined.

The chain links TRBV7-6 to TRBJ1-3, with D hard to call. The input for sequencing was CD4+ or CD8+ T cells sorted from blood, taken in a trial of the OX40 agonist ivuxolimab. The receptor was derived from an adult with an advanced solid tumor such as melanoma, head and neck, liver or kidney cancer. This CDR3 is CASSFEGGSGNTIYF. CDR3 bases: TGTGCCAGCAGCTTCGAGGGAGGTTCTGGAAACACCATATATTTT.